This is a list of T cell receptor beta chains from one sample in a study of cytomegalovirus exposure and HLA in healthy donors. The table came from immunoSEQ multiplex PCR; TCRdb's copy has only in-frame clones and leaves some out. The repertoire includes about 92,000 clones, 84% of them detected once, and roughly 5.5% sits in the top ten. Source material: PBMCs. The receptors originated from a woman aged 18 to 35 in good health and CMV-seropositive. CDR3s include the opening cysteine and the closing phenylalanine or tryptophan. The order of the fields is clone size, D gene, V gene, J gene, CDR3 DNA, CDR3 protein. The D gene is left open where the match is weak. Clone size is stated in some rows and not others, as once, few, many or a class when expanded.

NA	NA	TRBV4-1	TRBJ1-1	TGCGCCAGCAGCCAAGAGCGGGGGAACACTGAAGCTTTCTTT	CASSQERGNTEAFF
NA	NA	TRBV5-6	TRBJ2-1	TGTGCCAGCAGCGGAGGACAGGGAGGGGGTGAGCAGTTCTTC	CASSGGQGGGEQFF
NA	TRBD1	TRBV7-6	TRBJ2-5	TGTGCCAGCAGCACTCCTGGCAGGGGGCTGGAAGAGACCCAGTACTTC	CASSTPGRGLEETQYF
NA	TRBD1	TRBV2	TRBJ2-1	TGTGCCAGCAGTCGACAGGGCCCGCTGGATGAGCAGTTCTTC	CASSRQGPLDEQFF
NA	NA	TRBV6-6	TRBJ1-1	TGTGCCAGCGCCCAGACCCAGGCGGCTTTCTTT	CASAQTQAAFF
NA	NA	TRBV4-1	TRBJ1-1	TGCGCCAGCAGCCGACAAGCGAACACTGAAGCTTTCTTT	CASSRQANTEAFF
NA	NA	TRBV9	TRBJ1-3	TGTGCCAGCAGCGTAGCGGGGGGAGACCTCTCTGGAAACACCATATATTTT	CASSVAGGDLSGNTIYF
NA	NA	TRBV6-1	TRBJ1-3	TGTGCCAGCAGTGAAGCCTGGTTGACAGTCTCTGGAAACACCATATATTTT	CASSEAWLTVSGNTIYF
NA	TRBD1	TRBV11-2	TRBJ2-2	TGTGCCAGCATCGCCCAGGACAGGGTGACCGGGGAGCTGTTTTTT	CASIAQDRVTGELFF
NA	TRBD2	TRBV9	TRBJ2-3	TGTGCCAGCAGCGTAGGGGATGGTTGGCTAGCGGCCACAGATACGCAGTATTTT	CASSVGDGWLAATDTQYF
few	NA	TRBV19	TRBJ1-2	TGTGCCAGTAGTTCCCAGGAAGGGAGAGCTAACTATGGCTACACCTTC	CASSSQEGRANYGYTF
once	TRBD1	TRBV27	TRBJ1-5	TGTGCCACAAAGACCGACAGGGAGGCGAATCAGCCCCAGCATTTT	CATKTDREANQPQHF
NA	NA	TRBV4-1	TRBJ2-4	TGCGCCAGCAGCCAAGATGGGTCCGGGAAAAACATTCAGTACTTC	CASSQDGSGKNIQYF
NA	NA	TRBV6-5	TRBJ1-1	TGTGCCAGCTGGTGGTCAGGGGCGCCGGGCACTGAAGCTTTCTTT	CASWWSGAPGTEAFF
NA	NA	TRBV11-2	TRBJ1-2	TGTGCCAGCAGCTCTGACAGAAACTATGGCTACACCTTC	CASSSDRNYGYTF
NA	NA	TRBV7-9	TRBJ2-5	TGTGCCAGCAGCTTAGTCCCGGTCCAAGAGACCCAGTACTTC	CASSLVPVQETQYF
NA	NA	TRBV5-8	TRBJ1-5	TGTGCCAGCAGACCCTATAGCAATCAGCCCCAGCATTTT	CASRPYSNQPQHF